Below, one TCR beta chain is given with its context. The data originate from a study of cytomegalovirus exposure and HLA in healthy donors. Study-wide background: Tens of millions of unique TCRs from HLA-typed donors were held in an early release of data.

PCR involved 60 Vbeta and 13 Jbeta primers. The assay was immunoSEQ multiplex PCR, and TCRdb's table has in-frame clones only and misses some. The table lists 50,000 to 75,000 clones. Looked up from germline, CDR1 is MNHEY and CDR2 is SVGAGI. V dropped 4 bases and J dropped 7; count of bases not matched to a gene: 1. The CDR3 covers 14 residues. This sequence joins TRBV6-5 and TRBJ1-6; 10 nucleotides line up with TRBD1. Material for sequencing was PBMCs. This receptor was identified in a woman between 18 and 30 years old in good health and CMV-seronegative. The CDR3 DNA sequence: TGTGCCAGCAGTTGGACAGGGGGAAATTCACCCCTCCACTTT. It encodes CASSWTGGNSPLHF.